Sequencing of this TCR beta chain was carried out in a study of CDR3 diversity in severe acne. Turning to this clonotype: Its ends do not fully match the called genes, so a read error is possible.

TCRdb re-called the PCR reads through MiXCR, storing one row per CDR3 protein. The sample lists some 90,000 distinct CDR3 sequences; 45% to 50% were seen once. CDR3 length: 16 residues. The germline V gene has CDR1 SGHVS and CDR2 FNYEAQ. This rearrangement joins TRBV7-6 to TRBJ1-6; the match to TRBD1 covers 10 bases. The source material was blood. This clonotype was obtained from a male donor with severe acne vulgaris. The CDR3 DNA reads TGTGCCAGCAGCCTAGCCGGCGACAGGGGGCTGCTACCCCTCCACTTT. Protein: CASSLAGDRGLLPLHF.